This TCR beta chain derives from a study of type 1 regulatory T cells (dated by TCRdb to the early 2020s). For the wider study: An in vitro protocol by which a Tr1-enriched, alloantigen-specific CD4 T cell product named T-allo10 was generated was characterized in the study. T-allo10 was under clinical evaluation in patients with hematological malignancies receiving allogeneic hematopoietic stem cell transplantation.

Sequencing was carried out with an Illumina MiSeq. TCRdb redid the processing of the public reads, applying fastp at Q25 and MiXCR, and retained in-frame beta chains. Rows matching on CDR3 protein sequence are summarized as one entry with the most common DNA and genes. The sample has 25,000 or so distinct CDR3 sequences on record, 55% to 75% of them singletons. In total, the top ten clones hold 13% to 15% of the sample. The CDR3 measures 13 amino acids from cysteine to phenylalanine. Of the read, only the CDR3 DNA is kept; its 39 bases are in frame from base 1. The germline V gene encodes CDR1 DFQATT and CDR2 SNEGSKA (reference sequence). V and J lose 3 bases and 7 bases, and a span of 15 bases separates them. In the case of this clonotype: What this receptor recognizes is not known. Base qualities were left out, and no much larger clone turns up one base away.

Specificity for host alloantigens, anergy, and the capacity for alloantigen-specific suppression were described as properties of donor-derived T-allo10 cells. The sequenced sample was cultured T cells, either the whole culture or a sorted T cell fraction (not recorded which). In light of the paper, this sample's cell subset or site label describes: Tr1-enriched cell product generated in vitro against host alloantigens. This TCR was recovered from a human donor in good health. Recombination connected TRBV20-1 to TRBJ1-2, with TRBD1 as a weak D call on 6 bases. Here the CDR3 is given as CSARPDSSLGYTF. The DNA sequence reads TGCAGTGCTAGGCCGGACAGCTCCCTTGGCTACACCTTC.